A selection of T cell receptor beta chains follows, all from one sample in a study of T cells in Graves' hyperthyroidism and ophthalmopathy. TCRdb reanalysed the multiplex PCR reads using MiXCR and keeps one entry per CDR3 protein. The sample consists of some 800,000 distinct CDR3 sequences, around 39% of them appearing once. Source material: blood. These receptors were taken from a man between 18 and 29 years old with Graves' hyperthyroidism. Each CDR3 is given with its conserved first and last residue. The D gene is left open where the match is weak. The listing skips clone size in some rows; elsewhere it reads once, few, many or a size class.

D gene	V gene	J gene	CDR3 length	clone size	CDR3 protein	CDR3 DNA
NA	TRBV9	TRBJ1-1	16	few	CASSVVGAREGPEAFF	TGTGCCAGCAGCGTAGTGGGGGCCCGGGAGGGCCCTGAAGCTTTCTTT
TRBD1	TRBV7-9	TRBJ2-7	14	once	CACLRQGRSCEQYF	TGTGCCTGCCTGAGACAGGGGCGCTCCTGCGAGCAGTACTTC
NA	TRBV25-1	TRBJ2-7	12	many	CASSQNGGEQYF	TGTGCCAGCAGCCAAAACGGGGGCGAGCAGTACTTC
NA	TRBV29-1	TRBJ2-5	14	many	CSVEGEGARETQYF	TGCAGCGTTGAAGGGGAGGGGGCTAGGGAGACCCAGTACTTC
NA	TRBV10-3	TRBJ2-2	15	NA	CAISPRDPNTGELFF	TGTGCCATCAGCCCGCGGGACCCCAACACCGGGGAGCTGTTTTTT
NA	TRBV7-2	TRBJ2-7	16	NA	CASSLLGSRDSYEQYF	TGTGCCAGCAGCTTACTGGGGAGCAGAGACTCCTACGAGCAGTACTTC
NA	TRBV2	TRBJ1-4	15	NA	CASRTLKGNEKKLFF	TGTGCCAGCAGAACCTTGAAGGGGAACGAGAAAAAACTGTTTTTT
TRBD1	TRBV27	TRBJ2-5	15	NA	CASTPIDRVGETQYF	TGTGCCAGCACTCCGATAGACAGGGTAGGAGAGACCCAGTACTTC
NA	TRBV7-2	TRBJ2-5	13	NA	CASSPNPRETQCF	TGTGCCAGCAGCCCTAACCCTCGAGAGACCCAGTGCTTC
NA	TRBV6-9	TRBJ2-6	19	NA	CASSPYPLGSSSGANVLTF	TGTGCCAGCAGCCCGTATCCTTTGGGTAGTTCCTCTGGGGCCAACGTCCTGACTTTC
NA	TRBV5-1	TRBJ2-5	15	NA	CASSSDGRYQETQYF	TGCGCCAGCAGCTCTGATGGACGGTACCAAGAGACCCAGTACTTC
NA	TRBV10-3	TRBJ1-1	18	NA	CASSYSIGGHDGSTEAFF	TGTGCCAGCAGTTACTCGATTGGGGGGCATGACGGCAGCACTGAAGCTTTCTTT
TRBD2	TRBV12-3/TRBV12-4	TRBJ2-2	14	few	CASRSSGRPGELFF	TGTGCCAGCAGATCTAGCGGGAGACCCGGGGAGCTGTTTTTT
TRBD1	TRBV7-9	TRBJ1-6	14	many	CASRRTGHNSPLHF	TGTGCCAGCAGAAGGACAGGGCATAATTCACCCCTCCACTTT
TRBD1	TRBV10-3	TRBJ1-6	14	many	CAASRDSNNSPLHF	TGTGCCGCAAGCCGGGACAGCAATAATTCACCCCTCCACTTT
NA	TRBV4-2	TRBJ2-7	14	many	CASSPDLDSYEQYF	TGTGCCAGCAGCCCTGACCTAGATTCCTACGAGCAGTACTTC
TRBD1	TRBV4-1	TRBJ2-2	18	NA	CASSHPFSGTGATGELFF	TGCGCCAGCAGCCATCCATTCTCCGGGACAGGGGCCACCGGGGAGCTGTTTTTT
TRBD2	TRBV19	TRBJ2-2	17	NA	CASSMVGLAGGTGELFF	TGTGCCAGTAGTATGGTCGGACTAGCGGGAGGGACCGGGGAGCTGTTTTTT
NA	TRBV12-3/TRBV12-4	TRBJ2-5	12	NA	CASAFWAETQYF	TGTGCTAGCGCTTTCTGGGCGGAGACCCAGTACTTC
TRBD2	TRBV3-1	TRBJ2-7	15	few	CASRPGVAGPYEQYF	TGTGCCAGCCGACCGGGGGTAGCGGGACCCTACGAGCAGTACTTC
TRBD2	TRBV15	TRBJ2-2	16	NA	CATSRGLAVNTGELFF	TGTGCCACCAGCAGAGGACTAGCGGTGAACACCGGGGAGCTGTTTTTT
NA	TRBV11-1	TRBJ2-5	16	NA	CASREPLAATGETQYF	TGTGCCAGCAGGGAACCACTAGCAGCCACTGGGGAGACCCAGTACTTC
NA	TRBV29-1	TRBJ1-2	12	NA	CSVTGANYGYTF	TGCAGCGTGACAGGAGCTAACTATGGCTACACCTTC
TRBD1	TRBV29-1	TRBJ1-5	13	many	CSVSDRGNQPQHF	TGCAGCGTTTCCGACAGGGGCAATCAGCCCCAGCATTTT
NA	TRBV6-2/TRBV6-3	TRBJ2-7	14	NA	CASSKDGTSYEQYF	TGTGCCAGCAGTAAGGACGGTACCTCCTACGAGCAGTACTTC
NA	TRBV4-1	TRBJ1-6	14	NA	CASSQGPGNSPLHF	TGCGCCAGCAGCCAGGGCCCAGGGAATTCACCCCTCCACTTT
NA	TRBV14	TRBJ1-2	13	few	CASSQVVTEGYTF	TGTGCCAGCAGCCAAGTCGTGACGGAGGGCTACACCTTC
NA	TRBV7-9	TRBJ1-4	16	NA	CASSQDRFTTNEKLFF	TGTGCCAGCAGCCAAGACAGATTCACAACTAATGAAAAACTGTTTTTT
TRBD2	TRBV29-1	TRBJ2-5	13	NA	CSRRAGGAETQYF	TGCAGCAGGAGGGCCGGGGGGGCAGAGACCCAGTACTTC
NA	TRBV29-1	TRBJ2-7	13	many	CSVGQTEVSEQYF	TGCAGCGTTGGACAAACGGAGGTATCCGAGCAGTACTTC
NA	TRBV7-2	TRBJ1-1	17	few	CASSQAQSRQSLTEAFF	TGTGCCAGCAGCCAAGCCCAATCCCGACAGAGCCTCACTGAAGCTTTCTTT
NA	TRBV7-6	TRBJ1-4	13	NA	CASSLCGDEKLFF	TGTGCCAGCAGCTTATGTGGGGATGAAAAACTGTTTTTT
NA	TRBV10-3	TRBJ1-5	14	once	CASSLERGKQPQHF	TGTGCCAGCAGTTTAGAGAGGGGAAAGCAGCCCCAGCATTTT
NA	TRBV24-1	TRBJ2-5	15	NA	CATSDWETLGETQYF	TGTGCCACCAGTGATTGGGAGACCCTGGGAGAGACCCAGTACTTC
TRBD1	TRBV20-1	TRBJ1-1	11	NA	CSASDREGAFF	TGCAGTGCTAGTGACAGGGAGGGAGCTTTCTTT
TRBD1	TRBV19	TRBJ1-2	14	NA	CASSSSTGGVGYTF	TGTGCCAGTAGCTCTTCGACAGGGGGAGTTGGCTACACCTTC
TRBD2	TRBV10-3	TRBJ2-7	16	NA	CAISDQYSGDSYEQYF	TGTGCCATCAGTGATCAATATAGCGGGGACTCCTACGAGCAGTACTTC
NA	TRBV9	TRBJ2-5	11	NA	CASSEGAAQYF	TGTGCCAGCAGTGAAGGGGCGGCCCAGTACTTC
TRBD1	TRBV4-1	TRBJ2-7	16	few	CASSQDGDRSSYEQYF	TGCGCCAGCAGCCAAGATGGGGACAGAAGCTCCTACGAGCAGTACTTC
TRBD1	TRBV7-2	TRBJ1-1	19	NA	CASSPTMTGTGEMNTEAFF	TGTGCCAGCAGCCCAACGATGACCGGGACAGGGGAAATGAACACTGAAGCTTTCTTT
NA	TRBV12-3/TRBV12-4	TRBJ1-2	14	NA	CASSPPDRRNGYTF	TGTGCCAGCAGTCCCCCTGACAGGCGCAATGGCTACACCTTC
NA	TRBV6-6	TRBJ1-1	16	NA	CASSYSAGVGNTEAFF	TGTGCCAGCAGTTACTCGGCAGGGGTAGGGAACACTGAAGCTTTCTTT
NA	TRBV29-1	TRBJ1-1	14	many	CSVGWGRGNTEAFF	TGCAGCGTTGGTTGGGGCAGGGGAAACACTGAAGCTTTCTTT
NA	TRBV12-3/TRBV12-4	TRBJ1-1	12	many	CASSLVNTEAFF	TGTGCCAGCAGCTTAGTGAACACTGAAGCTTTCTTT
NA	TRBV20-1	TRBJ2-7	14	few	CSALGWREGYEQYF	TGCAGTGCCCTAGGATGGAGGGAAGGATACGAGCAGTACTTC
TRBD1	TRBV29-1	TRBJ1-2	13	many	CSVERQGADSYTF	TGCAGCGTTGAACGACAGGGGGCCGATAGCTACACCTTC
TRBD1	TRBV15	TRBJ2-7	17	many	CATSAIPPGTGGYEQYF	TGTGCCACCAGCGCTATTCCCCCCGGGACAGGGGGCTACGAGCAGTACTTC
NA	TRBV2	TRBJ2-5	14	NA	CASSDGPVGETQYF	TGTGCCAGCAGTGACGGTCCGGTAGGGGAGACCCAGTACTTC
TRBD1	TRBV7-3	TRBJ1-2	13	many	CASSFSGGTGYTF	TGTGCCAGCAGCTTCTCAGGGGGCACTGGCTACACCTTC
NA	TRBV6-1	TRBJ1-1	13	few	CASRRESDTEAFF	TGTGCCAGCAGGAGGGAGTCTGACACTGAAGCTTTCTTT
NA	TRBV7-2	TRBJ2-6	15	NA	CASSQERVGANVLTF	TGTGCCAGCAGCCAAGAGAGGGTTGGGGCCAACGTCCTGACTTTC
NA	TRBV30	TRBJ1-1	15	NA	CAWSPYQGFRAEAFF	TGTGCCTGGAGTCCGTATCAAGGGTTTCGAGCTGAAGCTTTCTTT
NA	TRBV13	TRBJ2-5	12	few	CASSTPEGTQYF	TGTGCCAGCAGCACCCCCGAAGGGACCCAGTACTTC